This is a list of T cell receptor beta chains from one sample in a study of PD-1 blockade in classical Hodgkin lymphoma. Repertoires were generated with immunoSEQ multiplex PCR, while TCRdb's copy carries only in-frame clones and drops some. The repertoire includes roughly 18,000 clones, 65% to 85% of them detected once, and around a fifth sits in the top ten. The material sequenced was peripheral blood mononuclear cells (PBMCs), taken before the fourth cycle of nivolumab. These receptors were obtained from a human donor with classical Hodgkin lymphoma. The CDR3 runs from the conserved cysteine through the conserved F or W. The order of the fields is V gene, D gene, J gene, clone size, CDR3 protein, CDR3 DNA. A D gene is named only where the DNA matches it firmly. Rows give clone size only sometimes, using once, few, many, or a class for an expanded clone.

TRBV27,-,TRBJ2-7,-,CASSLSGPLGEQYF,TGTGCCAGCAGTTTAAGCGGCCCCTTGGGAGAGCAGTACTTC
TRBV11-2,TRBD2,TRBJ2-5,-,CASSLTSSGGQTQYF,TGTGCCAGCAGCTTAACCTCTAGCGGGGGTCAGACCCAGTACTTC
TRBV10-3,-,TRBJ1-1,-,CAISESGVRGVGAFF,TGTGCCATCAGTGAGTCTGGTGTCAGGGGAGTTGGAGCTTTCTTT
TRBV6-5,-,TRBJ1-2,-,CASSQGGRFYGYTF,TGTGCCAGCAGCCAAGGGGGACGGTTCTATGGCTACACCTTC
TRBV9,TRBD1,TRBJ2-3,-,CASSVADRVWATDTQYF,TGTGCCAGCAGCGTAGCCGACAGGGTCTGGGCAACAGATACGCAGTATTTT
TRBV10-1,-,TRBJ2-3,-,CASSEGGTQYF,TGCGCCAGCAGTGAGGGCGGTACGCAGTATTTT
TRBV21-1,-,TRBJ1-6,-,CASSLRQFKTAPYNSPLHF,TGTGCCAGCAGTCTCAGACAATTTAAGACGGCGCCTTATAATTCACCCCTCCACTTT
TRBV19,TRBD2,TRBJ2-2,-,CASSIEGRDTGELFF,TGTGCCAGTAGTATAGAGGGGAGGGACACCGGGGAGCTGTTTTTT
TRBV5-4,-,TRBJ2-2,once,CASSLAFRGNGELFF,TGTGCCAGCAGCCTGGCGTTTCGGGGGAACGGGGAGCTGTTTTTT
TRBV6-6,TRBD2,TRBJ2-5,-,CASSYGTSGEETQYF,TGTGCCAGCAGTTACGGGACTAGCGGGGAAGAGACCCAGTACTTC
TRBV4-3,-,TRBJ2-5,-,CASSQDRARGQETQYF,TGCGCCAGCAGCCAAGATCGGGCCAGGGGCCAAGAGACCCAGTACTTC
TRBV7-2,-,TRBJ2-3,-,CASSLFGAGADTQYF,TGTGCCAGCAGCCTATTTGGGGCCGGTGCAGATACGCAGTATTTT
TRBV4-3,TRBD1,TRBJ2-6,-,CASSLRGTADSGANVLTF,TGCGCCAGCAGCTTGAGAGGGACAGCTGACTCTGGGGCCAACGTCCTGACTTTC
TRBV7-6,TRBD1,TRBJ1-5,few,CASSPTLGQGQPQHF,TGTGCCAGCAGCCCGACCCTCGGACAGGGCCAGCCCCAGCATTTT
TRBV7-6,TRBD2,TRBJ2-3,-,CASSFSPTGTSGRALSDTQYF,TGTGCCAGCAGCTTTTCCCCCACCGGGACTAGCGGGAGGGCCTTATCAGATACGCAGTATTTT
TRBV12-1,-,TRBJ1-5,few,CASSGGHREQPQHF,TGTGCCAGCAGCGGAGGGCACAGGGAGCAGCCCCAGCATTTT